This entry lists 21 T cell receptor beta chains sequenced from one sample in a study of blood T cell repertoires in COVID-19. Profiling relied on immunoSEQ multiplex PCR, and the TCRdb table lists in-frame clones only, not all of them. Among fewer than 400,000 clones listed, 89% were seen once. Sequenced sample: PBMCs or T cells enriched from blood (not recorded which). These receptors were taken from a young woman who had recovered from COVID-19.

The J gene is TRBJ1-1, the V gene TRBV28; the D is unclear. V was trimmed by 6 bases and J by 11 bases, leaving 16 bases between them. The germline V gene has CDR1 MDHEN and CDR2 SYDVKM. The CDR3 sequence is 12 residues long. The chain's CDR3 is CASSRIPGYAFF. In nucleotides, the CDR3 is TGTGCCAGCAGCCGAATACCGGGTTACGCTTTCTTT.

The chain employs TRBV3-1 (or the pseudogene TRBV3-2) and TRBJ1-5; D possibly corresponds to TRBD1 (5 bases). Germline V gives CDR1 LGHDT, CDR2 YNNKEL (reference sequence). This CDR3 comprises 15 residues. Deletions cut 5 bases from V and 0 bases from J, with 11 bases between. The CDR3 DNA is TGTGCCAGCAGCAGGGGCCCCTATAGCAATCAGCCCCAGCATTTT. Protein product: CASSRGPYSNQPQHF.

The V call is TRBV27, the J call TRBJ2-7, with a weak D call TRBD2 (5 bases). CDR1 and CDR2 from the germline V gene are MNHEY and SMNVEV (reference sequence). This CDR3 is 13 amino acids long. The V and J ends lost 3 bases and 5 bases respectively, with 11 bases between them. CDR3 protein: CASSFGLGNEQYF. As DNA, the CDR3 is TGTGCCAGCAGTTTCGGGCTCGGGAACGAGCAGTACTTC.

The rearrangement uses TRBV2 and TRBJ1-2, with TRBD1 matching over 8 bases. J gave up 7 bases and V 4 bases, and 5 bases lay outside the gene matches. Looked up from germline, CDR1 is SNHLY and CDR2 is FYNNEI. This CDR3 region has 13 residues. CDR3 DNA sequence: TGTGCCAGCAGTGGGACAGGGAATACTGGCTACACCTTC. It codes for CASSGTGNTGYTF.

The chain uses TRBV5-1 and TRBJ2-1; 8 bases map to TRBD2. Germline V lookup: CDR1 SGHRS, CDR2 YFSETQ. This CDR3 contains 19 residues. J gave up 5 bases and V 4 bases, and 20 bases lay outside the gene matches. In DNA form, the CDR3 reads TGCGCCAGCAGCACGGAGGGGACATCGACTAGCGTAGACAACAATGAGCAGTTCTTC. Translation gives CASSTEGTSTSVDNNEQFF.

V and J are TRBV19 and TRBJ2-7; TRBD2 agrees at 10 bases. Trimming at V came to 9 bases and at J to 5 bases, leaving 13 bases not matched to a gene. Germline values: CDR1 LNHDA, CDR2 SQIVND (reference sequence). The CDR3 covers 15 residues. CDR3 coding DNA: TGTGCCAGCTCCCCGGCGGCACTAGCGGGGCACGAGCAGTACTTC. This encodes CASSPAALAGHEQYF.

This rearrangement joins TRBV9 to TRBJ1-6; 10 bases map to TRBD1. Germline values: CDR1 SGDLS, CDR2 YYNGEE. The V gene end was trimmed by 4 bases and the J gene end by 10 bases; junction bases not matched to a gene: 11. The CDR3 runs to 16 residues. The CDR3 DNA follows: TGTGCCAGCAGCCCCACCAGGACAGGGGGACGGTCACCCCTCCACTTT. It codes for CASSPTRTGGRSPLHF.

This clone occurred once. The chain joins TRBV7-9 to TRBJ2-3; 9 bases fit TRBD1. Per germline, CDR1 SEHNR and CDR2 FQNEAQ (reference sequence). With V trimmed by 3 bases and J by 4 bases, 2 bases remained unmatched. This CDR3 is built from 14 residues. CDR3: CASSLGQGSDTQYF. CDR3 coding DNA: TGTGCCAGCAGCTTGGGACAGGGATCAGATACGCAGTATTTT.

In its sample, this clone was seen a few times. V and J are TRBV6-5 and TRBJ1-2; D is possibly TRBD1 (6 bases). The CDR3 length is 15 residues. CDR1 is MNHEY, CDR2 SVGAGI, per germline. Trimming pared 2 bases from V and 2 bases from J, leaving 12 bases between. The chain's CDR3 is CASSYRDTSNYGYTF. Here the CDR3 DNA reads TGTGCCAGCAGTTACAGGGACACTTCAAACTATGGCTACACCTTC.

The chain couples TRBV30 to TRBJ2-2, with D perhaps matching TRBD2 (6 bases). The CDR3 extends over 14 amino acids. The germline gives CDR1 GTSNPN, CDR2 SVGIG (reference sequence). V lost 4 bases and J 0 bases, leaving 9 bases between the germline ends. Written as DNA, the CDR3 is TGTGCCTGGATGGCGGGACCGAACACCGGGGAGCTGTTTTTT. It encodes CAWMAGPNTGELFF.

The J gene is TRBJ1-1, the V gene TRBV2; D not resolved. The V gene lost 6 bases and the J gene lost 0 bases, with 8 bases spanning the gap. Germline CDR1 SNHLY, CDR2 FYNNEI. The CDR3 runs 13 residues. The chain's CDR3 is CASRAVMNTEAFF. The DNA of the CDR3 is TGTGCCAGCAGGGCAGTCATGAACACTGAAGCTTTCTTT.

DNA for the CDR3: TGTGCCAGCAGCGTTCAGGGGAGCTCTGGGGCCAACGTCCTGACTTTC. It translates to CASSVQGSSGANVLTF. V and J are TRBV9 and TRBJ2-6; tentatively, D is TRBD1 (6 bases). This CDR3 spans 16 amino acids. Per the germline V gene, CDR1 is SGDLS and CDR2 is YYNGEE. The ends were cut back, 2 bases at V and 0 bases at J, with 9 bases in the middle. Full variable domain (outside the CDR3, taken from reference TRBV9 and TRBJ2-6): DSGVTQTPKHLITATGQRVTLRCSPRSGDLSVYWYQQSLDQGLQFLIQYYNGEERAKGNILERFSAQQFPDLHSELNLSSLELGDSALYFCASSVQGSSGANVLTFGAGSRLTVL.

This chain links TRBV2 with TRBJ1-1; 7 bases line up with TRBD1. The germline V gene has CDR1 SNHLY and CDR2 FYNNEI. V gave up 6 bases and J gave up 0 bases; unmatched junction bases: 4. The CDR3 runs 14 residues. CDR3 region: CASRRGQMNTEAFF. As DNA, the CDR3 is TGTGCCAGCAGAAGGGGACAGATGAACACTGAAGCTTTCTTT.

The rearrangement links TRBV19 to TRBJ2-1; 7 nucleotides align to TRBD1. The trim removed 7 bases at V and 3 bases at J, leaving 9 bases unmatched. There are 15 residues in the CDR3. Germline V gives CDR1 LNHDA, CDR2 SQIVND (reference sequence). This CDR3 is CASTRGQPNYNEQFF. The CDR3 nucleotides are TGTGCCAGTACCAGGGGACAGCCCAACTACAATGAGCAGTTCTTC.

The V call is TRBV4-3, the J call TRBJ2-7; D is undetermined. V dropped 0 bases and J dropped 2 bases, with 11 bases sitting between them. The CDR3 runs to 15 residues. CDR1 and CDR2 (germline): LGHNA, YSLEER. CDR3 loop: CASSQDSTSAYEQYF. The CDR3 nucleotides are TGCGCCAGCAGCCAAGACTCTACCTCCGCCTACGAGCAGTACTTC.

The chain combines TRBV28 with TRBJ2-7; possibly TRBD1 for D (6 bases). V was shortened by 6 bases and J by 2 bases, with 11 bases between the two germline ends. Germline lookup yields CDR1 MDHEN and CDR2 SYDVKM. The CDR3 is 13 amino acids. Here the CDR3 DNA reads TGTGCCAGCAGCTCCGGACAGACCTACGAGCAGTACTTC. Translating gives CASSSGQTYEQYF.

The chain employs TRBV10-3 and TRBJ1-1; a possible D gene is TRBD1 (5 bases). The CDR3 extends over 15 amino acids. CDR1 and CDR2 from the germline V gene are ENHRY and SYGVKD. The V and J ends lost 0 bases and 1 base respectively, with 9 bases between them. The DNA for the CDR3 is TGTGCCATCAGTGAGTCTCTGGGGCCGAACACTGAAGCTTTCTTT. It codes for CAISESLGPNTEAFF.

The chain combines TRBV11-2 with TRBJ2-2; 10 bases agree with TRBD1. V lost 6 bases and J lost 3; bases outside the gene matches: 16. The CDR3 loop spans 19 amino acids. Germline CDR1 reads SGHAT; CDR2 reads FQNNGV. CDR3 coding DNA: TGTGCCAGCAGTACTAGAGCCGCGGGACAGGGGAGAGACACCGGGGAGCTGTTTTTT. As protein: CASSTRAAGQGRDTGELFF.

This chain uses TRBV5-4 with TRBJ1-3; no clear D. The CDR3 sequence is 13 residues long. The germline gives CDR1 SGHNT, CDR2 YYREEE (reference sequence). The V end lost 4 bases, the J end lost 5 bases, and 10 bases lay between the germline ends. The DNA of the CDR3 is TGTGCCAGCAGCCCCGGCGGGAGAAACACCATATATTTT. It yields the protein CASSPGGRNTIYF.

The chain carries TRBV6-4 and TRBJ1-6, with a weak D call TRBD1 (5 bases). CDR1 is MRHNA, CDR2 SNTAGT, per germline. Trimming took off 4 bases at V and 9 bases at J, with 13 bases between the two ends. The CDR3 is made up of 14 amino acids. As DNA, the CDR3 is TGTGCCAGCAGTGGTGGGGCGCCAGGTTCACCCCTCCACTTT. Protein sequence: CASSGGAPGSPLHF.

This sequence joins TRBV4-3 and TRBJ2-7; the match to TRBD2 covers 7 bases. The CDR3 sequence is 15 residues long. V shed 5 bases and J 3 bases; nucleotides not matched to a gene: 10. Germline V CDR1 and CDR2: LGHNA, YSLEER. CDR3 loop: CASSSSGASIYEQYF. CDR3 bases: TGCGCCAGCAGCAGCAGCGGGGCGTCGATCTACGAGCAGTACTTC.